Listed below are T cell receptor beta chains from one sample, sequenced in a study of T cell changes during pregnancy in multiple sclerosis. Only in-frame clones appear in the TCRdb table, and some are missing; sequencing was by immunoSEQ multiplex PCR. Seen here are 45,000 to 75,000 clones, about 91% observed once, and the top ten hold 0.8% to 1%. Specimen: peripheral blood, collected in the first trimester of pregnancy. These receptors were collected from a female donor with multiple sclerosis, enrolled in a pregnancy study. The CDR3 runs from the conserved cysteine through the conserved F or W. Fields, in order: D gene, clone size, J gene, V gene, CDR3 protein, CDR3 DNA. The D gene is left open where the match is weak. Clone size is stated in some rows and not others, as once, few, many or a class when expanded.

D: NA
size: NA
J: TRBJ1-5
V: TRBV27
CDR3: CASSLLADSNQPQHF
DNA: TGTGCCAGCAGTTTACTAGCGGATAGCAATCAGCCCCAGCATTTT

D: NA
size: NA
J: TRBJ1-2
V: TRBV29-1
CDR3: CSVENDGGYGYTF
DNA: TGCAGCGTTGAAAACGACGGGGGCTATGGCTACACCTTC

D: TRBD1
size: NA
J: TRBJ2-1
V: TRBV6-5
CDR3: CASSRTGVNNEQFF
DNA: TGTGCCAGCAGCAGGACAGGGGTAAACAATGAGCAGTTCTTC

D: TRBD2
size: few
J: TRBJ2-7
V: TRBV27
CDR3: CASSLGLAGVNEQYF
DNA: TGTGCCAGCAGTTTAGGACTAGCGGGGGTCAACGAGCAGTACTTC

D: NA
size: NA
J: TRBJ2-3
V: TRBV2
CDR3: CASSEGGVLITDTQYF
DNA: TGTGCCAGCAGTGAAGGCGGAGTCCTTATCACAGATACGCAGTATTTT

D: NA
size: NA
J: TRBJ1-3
V: TRBV4-2
CDR3: CASSQEVGNSGNTIYF
DNA: TGTGCCAGCAGCCAAGAAGTGGGCAACTCTGGAAACACCATATATTTT

D: TRBD1
size: NA
J: TRBJ2-1
V: TRBV7-2
CDR3: CASSKPGQRYNEQFF
DNA: TGTGCCAGCAGCAAGCCGGGACAGCGTTACAATGAGCAGTTCTTC

D: NA
size: NA
J: TRBJ1-5
V: TRBV6-6
CDR3: CASSYLRGSNQPQHF
DNA: TGTGCCAGCAGTTACCTGAGAGGTAGCAATCAGCCCCAGCATTTT

D: NA
size: NA
J: TRBJ1-1
V: TRBV4-1
CDR3: CASSPRQAMNTEAFF
DNA: TGCGCCAGCAGCCCTCGACAGGCGATGAACACTGAAGCTTTCTTT

D: NA
size: once
J: TRBJ1-2
V: TRBV29-1
CDR3: CSVERPRGWVYGYTF
DNA: TGCAGCGTTGAAAGGCCGCGGGGCTGGGTGTATGGCTACACCTTC

D: NA
size: NA
J: TRBJ2-2
V: TRBV6-6
CDR3: CASSYTGRSGELFF
DNA: TGTGCCAGCAGTTACACAGGTCGGTCCGGGGAGCTGTTTTTT

D: NA
size: NA
J: TRBJ2-3
V: TRBV5-5
CDR3: CASSYGLSDTQYF
DNA: TGTGCCAGCAGCTACGGACTGTCAGATACGCAGTATTTT

D: NA
size: NA
J: TRBJ2-5
V: TRBV10-3
CDR3: CASHSGSSRETQYF
DNA: TGTGCCTCACACTCGGGTTCAAGTCGCGAGACCCAGTACTTC

D: TRBD1
size: once
J: TRBJ1-2
V: TRBV29-1
CDR3: CSVAPAGGSGYTF
DNA: TGCAGCGTTGCCCCCGCAGGGGGCTCTGGCTACACCTTC

D: NA
size: few
J: TRBJ2-1
V: TRBV23-1
CDR3: CASVREGTHNEQFF
DNA: TGCGCCAGCGTCAGGGAGGGGACACACAATGAGCAGTTCTTC

D: NA
size: NA
J: TRBJ2-1
V: TRBV5-8
CDR3: CASTQTEVEQFF
DNA: TGTGCCAGCACACAAACGGAGGTTGAGCAGTTCTTC

D: TRBD1
size: NA
J: TRBJ2-1
V: TRBV9
CDR3: CASSVPDRANEQFF
DNA: TGTGCCAGCAGCGTACCTGACAGGGCCAATGAGCAGTTCTTC

D: NA
size: NA
J: TRBJ2-7
V: TRBV29-1
CDR3: CSVAGPFAYEQYF
DNA: TGCAGCGTAGCGGGCCCATTTGCCTACGAGCAGTACTTC

D: NA
size: NA
J: TRBJ1-5
V: TRBV5-4
CDR3: CASSLGRRLNQPQHF
DNA: TGTGCCAGCAGCTTAGGACGGAGGCTCAATCAGCCCCAGCATTTT

D: NA
size: NA
J: TRBJ1-1
V: TRBV7-2
CDR3: CASSGAGGGTEAFF
DNA: TGTGCCAGCAGCGGAGCCGGGGGGGGGACTGAAGCTTTCTTT

D: TRBD1
size: NA
J: TRBJ2-7
V: TRBV11-3
CDR3: CASSSRSGGEQYF
DNA: TGTGCCAGCAGCTCCCGATCAGGGGGCGAGCAGTACTTC

D: TRBD1
size: once
J: TRBJ1-4
V: TRBV27
CDR3: CASSLSPGGQIEKLFF
DNA: TGTGCCAGCAGTTTATCCCCAGGGGGTCAGATTGAAAAACTGTTTTTT

D: NA
size: once
J: TRBJ1-3
V: TRBV19
CDR3: CASSIGWPRNTIYF
DNA: TGTGCCAGTAGTATAGGCTGGCCCAGAAACACCATATATTTT

D: TRBD2
size: NA
J: TRBJ2-3
V: TRBV5-4
CDR3: CASSFPLGLAGATDTQYF
DNA: TGTGCCAGCAGCTTCCCGCTAGGACTAGCGGGGGCCACAGATACGCAGTATTTT

D: TRBD2
size: NA
J: TRBJ2-3
V: TRBV30
CDR3: CAWTSGDGDTQYF
DNA: TGTGCCTGGACTAGCGGGGATGGAGATACGCAGTATTTT

D: NA
size: once
J: TRBJ1-4
V: TRBV9
CDR3: CASSAGPATGEKLFF
DNA: TGTGCCAGCAGCGCTGGGCCGGCGACCGGCGAAAAACTGTTTTTT

D: TRBD1
size: NA
J: TRBJ1-2
V: TRBV6-5
CDR3: CASGQGSYTF
DNA: TGTGCCAGCGGACAGGGGAGCTACACCTTC

D: NA
size: NA
J: TRBJ2-6
V: TRBV27
CDR3: CASSLRGSGANVLTF
DNA: TGTGCCAGCAGTCTTCGGGGCTCTGGGGCCAACGTCCTGACTTTC

D: NA
size: NA
J: TRBJ2-1
V: TRBV20-1
CDR3: CSARDPLEQFF
DNA: TGCAGTGCTAGAGATCCCCTTGAGCAGTTCTTC

D: NA
size: NA
J: TRBJ2-5
V: TRBV4-1
CDR3: CASSQDLTEQETQYF
DNA: TGCGCCAGCAGCCAAGATTTAACTGAACAAGAGACCCAGTACTTC

D: NA
size: NA
J: TRBJ2-5
V: TRBV19
CDR3: CASSILRAPDSQETQYF
DNA: TGTGCCAGTAGTATCCTAAGGGCCCCCGACAGCCAAGAGACCCAGTACTTC

D: NA
size: NA
J: TRBJ1-2
V: TRBV6-1
CDR3: CASSRANYGYTF
DNA: TGTGCCAGCTCTCGGGCTAACTATGGCTACACCTTC

D: TRBD1
size: NA
J: TRBJ1-3
V: TRBV15
CDR3: CATSVAKPGQGEGTIYF
DNA: TGTGCCACCAGCGTAGCGAAACCGGGACAGGGAGAGGGCACCATATATTTT

D: NA
size: once
J: TRBJ1-2
V: TRBV7-2
CDR3: CASSLRGGYTF
DNA: TGTGCCAGCAGCTTAAGGGGAGGTTACACCTTC

D: TRBD1
size: few
J: TRBJ1-1
V: TRBV4-1
CDR3: CASSQGAWGQGLEAFF
DNA: TGCGCCAGCAGCCAAGGGGCATGGGGACAGGGTCTTGAAGCTTTCTTT

D: TRBD1
size: NA
J: TRBJ1-2
V: TRBV7-6
CDR3: CASSLAQDRAGYGYTF
DNA: TGTGCCAGCAGCTTAGCACAGGACAGGGCGGGGTATGGCTACACCTTC

D: TRBD1
size: NA
J: TRBJ1-2
V: TRBV18
CDR3: CASSPGQDFYYGYTF
DNA: TGTGCCAGCTCACCTGGACAGGATTTTTACTATGGCTACACCTTC

D: TRBD1
size: NA
J: TRBJ2-7
V: TRBV19
CDR3: CASSKDGTGTYEQYF
DNA: TGTGCCAGTAGTAAAGACGGGACAGGAACCTACGAGCAGTACTTC

D: NA
size: NA
J: TRBJ2-1
V: TRBV5-1
CDR3: CASSLGGGTYNEQFF
DNA: TGCGCCAGCAGCTTGGGGGGGGGCACCTACAATGAGCAGTTCTTC

D: TRBD1
size: NA
J: TRBJ1-1
V: TRBV7-9
CDR3: CASSLGASGGQEAFF
DNA: TGTGCCAGCAGCTTAGGGGCATCAGGGGGCCAAGAAGCTTTCTTT

D: NA
size: NA
J: TRBJ1-3
V: TRBV7-9
CDR3: CASSLERRLTGNTIYF
DNA: TGTGCCAGCAGCTTAGAGCGGCGGCTCACTGGAAACACCATATATTTT

D: NA
size: NA
J: TRBJ2-2
V: TRBV30
CDR3: CAWSEVRTGELFF
DNA: TGTGCCTGGAGTGAAGTCAGAACCGGGGAGCTGTTTTTT

D: TRBD2
size: NA
J: TRBJ2-2
V: TRBV4-1
CDR3: CASSHGGVNTGELFF
DNA: TGCGCCAGCAGCCACGGGGGGGTTAACACCGGGGAGCTGTTTTTT

D: TRBD2
size: NA
J: TRBJ2-7
V: TRBV12-5
CDR3: CASGLAGGSYEQYF
DNA: TGTGCTAGTGGTCTAGCGGGGGGGTCCTACGAGCAGTACTTC

D: NA
size: NA
J: TRBJ1-6
V: TRBV9
CDR3: CASSETTVSPLHF
DNA: TGTGCCAGCAGCGAGACTACGGTTTCACCCCTCCACTTT

D: TRBD2
size: NA
J: TRBJ2-1
V: TRBV12-5
CDR3: CASGPGGTSGGSEQFF
DNA: TGTGCTAGTGGTCCCGGAGGGACTAGCGGGGGGAGTGAGCAGTTCTTC

D: TRBD1
size: NA
J: TRBJ1-1
V: TRBV7-9
CDR3: CASSLEGQGAEAFF
DNA: TGTGCCAGCAGCTTAGAAGGACAGGGGGCTGAAGCTTTCTTT

D: NA
size: NA
J: TRBJ1-1
V: TRBV2
CDR3: CASSRKSTGLNTEAFF
DNA: TGTGCCAGCAGCCGCAAATCGACAGGTTTGAACACTGAAGCTTTCTTT

D: NA
size: NA
J: TRBJ1-1
V: TRBV5-5
CDR3: CASSLGVSGRLNTEAFF
DNA: TGTGCCAGCAGCTTGGGAGTTTCAGGGCGCTTGAACACTGAAGCTTTCTTT

D: TRBD2
size: NA
J: TRBJ2-1
V: TRBV7-6
CDR3: CASSWEVLAGVGEQFF
DNA: TGTGCCAGCAGCTGGGAGGTCCTAGCGGGGGTCGGGGAGCAGTTCTTC

D: TRBD1
size: once
J: TRBJ2-7
V: TRBV27
CDR3: CASSLSSGTGSSYEQYF
DNA: TGTGCCAGCAGTTTATCCTCTGGGACAGGGAGCTCCTACGAGCAGTACTTC

D: TRBD2
size: NA
J: TRBJ2-5
V: TRBV5-4
CDR3: CASVAGGQETQYF
DNA: TGTGCCAGCGTTGCGGGGGGGCAAGAGACCCAGTACTTC

D: NA
size: NA
J: TRBJ2-1
V: TRBV15
CDR3: CATSRQGSYNEQFF
DNA: TGTGCCACCAGCCGACAAGGCTCCTACAATGAGCAGTTCTTC

D: TRBD2
size: NA
J: TRBJ2-3
V: TRBV7-6
CDR3: CASSPLAGETADTQYF
DNA: TGTGCCAGCAGTCCATTAGCGGGGGAGACCGCAGATACGCAGTATTTT

D: TRBD1
size: NA
J: TRBJ1-5
V: TRBV15
CDR3: CATSPDRGSQPQHF
DNA: TGTGCCACCAGCCCCGACAGGGGGAGTCAGCCCCAGCATTTT

D: NA
size: NA
J: TRBJ1-1
V: TRBV7-2
CDR3: CASSLQGPNTEAFF
DNA: TGTGCCAGCAGCTTACAGGGCCCGAACACTGAAGCTTTCTTT